This is a list of T cell receptor beta chains from one sample in a study of vaccination and CD4 T cells after COVID-19. TCRdb re-called the PCR reads through MiXCR, storing one row per CDR3 protein. The table lists 6,000 or so distinct CDR3 sequences, less than 50% of them singletons. No antigen has been assigned to these receptors. Sample: CD4+ T cells from blood, cultured in vitro. The receptors here all came from a human donor who had recovered from COVID-19. CDR3s include the opening cysteine and the closing phenylalanine or tryptophan. The order of the fields is V gene, J gene, CDR3 protein.

v_gene: TRBV18; j_gene: TRBJ1-2; CDR3aa: CASSRTRNEGAYNYGYTF
v_gene: TRBV7-2; j_gene: TRBJ1-6; CDR3aa: CASSTLTGGSSDSPLHF
v_gene: TRBV12-5; j_gene: TRBJ1-5; CDR3aa: CASGMEGAVKAAQHF
v_gene: TRBV21-1; j_gene: TRBJ1-2; CDR3aa: CASSVTPGQLRCSLCGYTF
v_gene: TRBV24-1; j_gene: TRBJ1-2; CDR3aa: CATSESGRTSYGYTF
v_gene: TRBV15; j_gene: TRBJ2-7; CDR3aa: CATSRSYSQGKRDEQYF
v_gene: TRBV12-3/TRBV12-4; j_gene: TRBJ1-1; CDR3aa: CASSSSRVRGTEAFF
v_gene: TRBV20-1; j_gene: TRBJ1-5; CDR3aa: CSARDRRQGFHQPQHF
v_gene: TRBV6-1; j_gene: TRBJ2-7; CDR3aa: CASRRGIGLYEQYF
v_gene: TRBV20-1; j_gene: TRBJ2-3; CDR3aa: CSAEGQGRPTDTQYF
v_gene: TRBV18; j_gene: TRBJ1-2; CDR3aa: CASSPNGQGAHYGYTF
v_gene: TRBV2; j_gene: TRBJ1-1; CDR3aa: CAVTTGTHTEAFF
v_gene: TRBV6-5; j_gene: TRBJ1-2; CDR3aa: CASSFPGQPRIGDGYTF
v_gene: TRBV19; j_gene: TRBJ1-2; CDR3aa: CASRIDGDYGYTF
v_gene: TRBV11-3; j_gene: TRBJ2-5; CDR3aa: CASSLVGLAVTQYF
v_gene: TRBV6-5; j_gene: TRBJ2-3; CDR3aa: CASSSRTSGGADTQYF
v_gene: TRBV15; j_gene: TRBJ1-3; CDR3aa: CATSRDDRLITSGNTIYF
v_gene: TRBV2; j_gene: TRBJ2-5; CDR3aa: CASVGGRGGLETQYF
v_gene: TRBV6-5; j_gene: TRBJ1-2; CDR3aa: CASSYSGSPRGYTF
v_gene: TRBV7-2; j_gene: TRBJ1-6; CDR3aa: CASSLGRVRTSPLHF
v_gene: TRBV2; j_gene: TRBJ2-3; CDR3aa: CASSAREDTQYF
v_gene: TRBV7-3; j_gene: TRBJ2-3; CDR3aa: CASSLTSTSTDTQYF
v_gene: TRBV7-2; j_gene: TRBJ2-3; CDR3aa: CASSLRVGTDTQYF
v_gene: TRBV20-1; j_gene: TRBJ2-3; CDR3aa: CSAPKADTRDTQYF
v_gene: TRBV6-2/TRBV6-3; j_gene: TRBJ1-6; CDR3aa: CASSLRRYNSPLHF
v_gene: TRBV20-1; j_gene: TRBJ2-5; CDR3aa: CSARELLRGGLETQYF
v_gene: TRBV7-2; j_gene: TRBJ2-7; CDR3aa: CASSLAPESYEQYF
v_gene: TRBV27; j_gene: TRBJ2-1; CDR3aa: CASTSMTGNLLAGNEQFF
v_gene: TRBV6-1; j_gene: TRBJ2-7; CDR3aa: CASSPRTGVFYEQYF
v_gene: TRBV7-2; j_gene: TRBJ2-7; CDR3aa: CASSQDYRSSYEQYF
v_gene: TRBV10-3; j_gene: TRBJ2-5; CDR3aa: CAISHNRDQETQYF
v_gene: TRBV10-3; j_gene: TRBJ1-2; CDR3aa: CAISNYRGEGYGYTF
v_gene: TRBV6-1; j_gene: TRBJ2-3; CDR3aa: CASSEVAGGGADTQYF
v_gene: TRBV7-2; j_gene: TRBJ2-3; CDR3aa: CASSLRGSAAGDTQYF
v_gene: TRBV10-2; j_gene: TRBJ2-3; CDR3aa: CASRTSGTTDTQYF
v_gene: TRBV6-1; j_gene: TRBJ2-3; CDR3aa: CASTGSDTQYF
v_gene: TRBV7-9; j_gene: TRBJ2-1; CDR3aa: CASSFQGENYNEQFF
v_gene: TRBV28; j_gene: TRBJ2-5; CDR3aa: CASSSLGGLPQETQYF
v_gene: TRBV20-1; j_gene: TRBJ1-3; CDR3aa: CSARDKWAPGNTIYF
v_gene: TRBV7-2; j_gene: TRBJ2-3; CDR3aa: CASSSGRDRGTDTQYF
v_gene: TRBV20-1; j_gene: TRBJ1-6; CDR3aa: CSARPWRGSFSYSPLHF
v_gene: TRBV2; j_gene: TRBJ1-5; CDR3aa: CASSPGTGGNQPQHF
v_gene: TRBV6-1; j_gene: TRBJ2-1; CDR3aa: CASSPGLAVYNEQFF
v_gene: TRBV5-1; j_gene: TRBJ2-2; CDR3aa: CASSPRTGEVELFF
v_gene: TRBV20-1; j_gene: TRBJ1-2; CDR3aa: CSATVSPNYGYTF
v_gene: TRBV6-4; j_gene: TRBJ1-5; CDR3aa: CASSDSSGQPQHF
v_gene: TRBV7-3; j_gene: TRBJ1-1; CDR3aa: CASSWAGGDTEAFF
v_gene: TRBV29-1; j_gene: TRBJ1-5; CDR3aa: CSVAWGAAQPQHF
v_gene: TRBV6-1; j_gene: TRBJ2-2; CDR3aa: CASRLTGELFF
v_gene: TRBV7-9; j_gene: TRBJ1-2; CDR3aa: CASSLETGRCYGYTF